The present T cell receptor (beta chain) was sequenced within a study of T cell changes during pregnancy in multiple sclerosis. This CDR3 region has 16 residues. The germline V gene has CDR1 SNHLY and CDR2 FYNNEI. Trimming took 2 bases from V and 5 from J, leaving 15 bases between them. Measured with immunoSEQ multiplex PCR; TCRdb has only the in-frame clones, and not every one. The sample comprises approximately 70,000 clones, around 92% of which are singletons, and approximately 2.4% rests with the top ten. The sequencing here drew on peripheral blood, taken in the first trimester of pregnancy. The rearrangement uses TRBV2 and TRBJ2-2; D is ambiguous. The TCR was taken from a female donor with multiple sclerosis, enrolled in a pregnancy study. CDR3 residues: CASSENQIHQTGELFF. CDR3 nucleotide sequence: TGTGCCAGCAGTGAAAACCAGATTCATCAGACCGGGGAGCTGTTTTTT.